A selection of T cell receptor beta chains follows, all from one sample in a study of cytomegalovirus exposure and HLA in healthy donors. Assay: immunoSEQ multiplex PCR; the TCRdb copy retains only in-frame clones and omits some. Of 120,000 or so clones listed, over 70% are singletons. The source material was PBMCs. The receptors derive from a woman in her 50s in good health and CMV-seronegative. Each CDR3 is given with its conserved first and last residue. The order of the fields is CDR3 DNA, CDR3 protein, V gene, clone size, J gene, D gene. D genes are given only for firm matches. Only part of the rows carry a size: once, few, many, or a class if the clone is expanded.

CDR3 DNA: TGTGCCTGGAGTGTCGACAGTTACTACGAGCAGTACTTC
CDR3 protein: CAWSVDSYYEQYF
V gene: TRBV30
clone size: -
J gene: TRBJ2-7
D gene: -

CDR3 DNA: TGTGCCAGCAGGGACAGGACGAACACCGGGGAGCTGTTTTTT
CDR3 protein: CASRDRTNTGELFF
V gene: TRBV28
clone size: -
J gene: TRBJ2-2
D gene: TRBD1

CDR3 DNA: TGTGCCAGCGGGGGGGCGGATCAAGAGACCCAGTACTTC
CDR3 protein: CASGGADQETQYF
V gene: TRBV9
clone size: few
J gene: TRBJ2-5
D gene: -

CDR3 DNA: TGTGCCAGCAGGGTCGGAGGGGCGGGAGGCAATGAGCAGTTCTTC
CDR3 protein: CASRVGGAGGNEQFF
V gene: TRBV28
clone size: -
J gene: TRBJ2-1
D gene: TRBD2

CDR3 DNA: TGTGCCAGCAGGATGGGGGACAGGTTCACAGATACGCAGTATTTT
CDR3 protein: CASRMGDRFTDTQYF
V gene: TRBV6-5
clone size: -
J gene: TRBJ2-3
D gene: TRBD1

CDR3 DNA: TGTGCCAGCAGTGCCCGGAGGGACACTGAAGCTTTCTTT
CDR3 protein: CASSARRDTEAFF
V gene: TRBV27
clone size: -
J gene: TRBJ1-1
D gene: -

CDR3 DNA: TGTGCCAGCAGCCCCAGGGTTTCTGGGGCCAACGTCCTGACTTTC
CDR3 protein: CASSPRVSGANVLTF
V gene: TRBV9
clone size: once
J gene: TRBJ2-6
D gene: -

CDR3 DNA: TGTGCCAGCAGTCGCCCAGGGGGAGGCTACACCTTC
CDR3 protein: CASSRPGGGYTF
V gene: TRBV28
clone size: -
J gene: TRBJ1-2
D gene: TRBD1

CDR3 DNA: TGTGCCTGGAGTGAGGGAGCTTGGAGTACAGATACGCAGTATTTT
CDR3 protein: CAWSEGAWSTDTQYF
V gene: TRBV30
clone size: -
J gene: TRBJ2-3
D gene: -

CDR3 DNA: TGTGCCAGCGCCAGGGGCACCGACACTGAAGCTTTCTTT
CDR3 protein: CASARGTDTEAFF
V gene: TRBV6-1
clone size: -
J gene: TRBJ1-1
D gene: -

CDR3 DNA: TGTGCCAGCAGTTTAGGACAGGGAGGCCAGCCCCAGCATTTT
CDR3 protein: CASSLGQGGQPQHF
V gene: TRBV27
clone size: few
J gene: TRBJ1-5
D gene: TRBD1

CDR3 DNA: TGTGCCAGCGGATCAGGGAATCAAGGTGCCGGGGGCTACACCTTC
CDR3 protein: CASGSGNQGAGGYTF
V gene: TRBV9
clone size: -
J gene: TRBJ1-2
D gene: -

CDR3 DNA: TGTGCCAGCAGTTCCGCAGGGAACATCAATGAGCAGTTCTTC
CDR3 protein: CASSSAGNINEQFF
V gene: TRBV27
clone size: -
J gene: TRBJ2-1
D gene: -

CDR3 DNA: TGCGCCAGCAGCTCTGGACAGGGAGTATATGAAGCTTTCTTT
CDR3 protein: CASSSGQGVYEAFF
V gene: TRBV5-1
clone size: -
J gene: TRBJ1-1
D gene: TRBD1

CDR3 DNA: TGTGCCAGCAGCCAACTCAGGGTGCAAGAGACCCAGTACTTC
CDR3 protein: CASSQLRVQETQYF
V gene: TRBV14
clone size: -
J gene: TRBJ2-5
D gene: -

CDR3 DNA: TGCGCCAGCAGCCAAGATGTACAGGGTGGGGCCAACGTCCTGACTTTC
CDR3 protein: CASSQDVQGGANVLTF
V gene: TRBV4-3
clone size: few
J gene: TRBJ2-6
D gene: -

CDR3 DNA: TGTGCCAGCAGTTTGGCGGATCAACCCCCGTACTTC
CDR3 protein: CASSLADQPPYF
V gene: TRBV28
clone size: -
J gene: TRBJ2-7
D gene: -

CDR3 DNA: TGTGCCAGCAACTGGGACAGTCGCAATTGGTACGAGCAGTACTTC
CDR3 protein: CASNWDSRNWYEQYF
V gene: TRBV21-1
clone size: -
J gene: TRBJ2-7
D gene: -

CDR3 DNA: TGTGCCAGCAGGGCCGGGACAGATTCCTACGAGCAGTACTTC
CDR3 protein: CASRAGTDSYEQYF
V gene: TRBV5-4
clone size: once
J gene: TRBJ2-7
D gene: TRBD1

CDR3 DNA: TGTGCCAGCAGCTTAAATCGGGGGGTACAATACAATGAGCAGTTCTTC
CDR3 protein: CASSLNRGVQYNEQFF
V gene: TRBV7-6
clone size: once
J gene: TRBJ2-1
D gene: TRBD2

CDR3 DNA: TGTGCCAGCACCGTCGGGGCGACAGGTTCCTACGAGCAGTACTTC
CDR3 protein: CASTVGATGSYEQYF
V gene: TRBV28
clone size: -
J gene: TRBJ2-7
D gene: -

CDR3 DNA: TGTGCCAGCAGCTTAGTAGACCTCAACACGGGTACTGAAGCTTTCTTT
CDR3 protein: CASSLVDLNTGTEAFF
V gene: TRBV7-8
clone size: -
J gene: TRBJ1-1
D gene: -

CDR3 DNA: TGTGCCAGCAGCTCCTCTCCTAGCGGGGGACGGGAGACCCAGTACTTC
CDR3 protein: CASSSSPSGGRETQYF
V gene: TRBV7-2
clone size: -
J gene: TRBJ2-5
D gene: TRBD2

CDR3 DNA: TGTGCCAGCAGTTACTCAGGAGCGGGCAATGAGCAGTTCTTC
CDR3 protein: CASSYSGAGNEQFF
V gene: TRBV6-6
clone size: -
J gene: TRBJ2-1
D gene: -

CDR3 DNA: TGTGCCAGCAGTGGGACTAGCGGCAATGAGCAGTTCTTC
CDR3 protein: CASSGTSGNEQFF
V gene: TRBV25-1
clone size: once
J gene: TRBJ2-1
D gene: TRBD2

CDR3 DNA: TGTGCCAGCAGCCCCGGACTGGACACTGAAGCTTTCTTT
CDR3 protein: CASSPGLDTEAFF
V gene: TRBV7-9
clone size: -
J gene: TRBJ1-1
D gene: -

CDR3 DNA: TGTGCCAGCAGCCAAGCCCTCGACAGGGGGCGGTACACAGATACGCAGTATTTT
CDR3 protein: CASSQALDRGRYTDTQYF
V gene: TRBV4-2
clone size: -
J gene: TRBJ2-3
D gene: TRBD1

CDR3 DNA: TGTGCCAGTAGTCTGACCGAGCGGGAGGGTCATGAGCAGTTCTTC
CDR3 protein: CASSLTEREGHEQFF
V gene: TRBV19
clone size: -
J gene: TRBJ2-1
D gene: TRBD2

CDR3 DNA: TGTGCCAGTAGCTCCGGCGGAGGGAGGGGCACAGATACGCAGTATTTT
CDR3 protein: CASSSGGGRGTDTQYF
V gene: TRBV19
clone size: once
J gene: TRBJ2-3
D gene: TRBD2

CDR3 DNA: TGTGCCAGCAGCGTAAGCGGGGCAAGCACAGATACGCAGTATTTT
CDR3 protein: CASSVSGASTDTQYF
V gene: TRBV9
clone size: -
J gene: TRBJ2-3
D gene: TRBD2

CDR3 DNA: TGTGCCAGCAGTTACCGAGGACAGGTCTGGCAGTACTTC
CDR3 protein: CASSYRGQVWQYF
V gene: TRBV6-6
clone size: once
J gene: TRBJ2-7
D gene: TRBD1

CDR3 DNA: TGCGCCAGCAGCCTCACACTTTCCCAGGGGTTGGGAGAGACCCAGTACTTC
CDR3 protein: CASSLTLSQGLGETQYF
V gene: TRBV4-1
clone size: -
J gene: TRBJ2-5
D gene: -

CDR3 DNA: TGCAGTGGAGCGGGAGAAGAGACCCAGTACTTC
CDR3 protein: CSGAGEETQYF
V gene: TRBV20-1
clone size: -
J gene: TRBJ2-5
D gene: TRBD2

CDR3 DNA: TGCGCCAGCAGCCAAGTTATTATCGGCGAGTTCAGCGATGAGCAGTTCTTC
CDR3 protein: CASSQVIIGEFSDEQFF
V gene: TRBV4-1
clone size: -
J gene: TRBJ2-1
D gene: -

CDR3 DNA: TGTGCCAGCAGCCAAGAAAGGGGTTACTACGAGCAGTACTTC
CDR3 protein: CASSQERGYYEQYF
V gene: TRBV14
clone size: -
J gene: TRBJ2-7
D gene: -

CDR3 DNA: TGTGCCAGCAGTTACGGAGTTCAACGGGGGACCGGGGAGCTGTTTTTT
CDR3 protein: CASSYGVQRGTGELFF
V gene: TRBV6-5
clone size: -
J gene: TRBJ2-2
D gene: -

CDR3 DNA: TGCGCCAGCAGTCGGGACTCCAGCTCCTACAATGAGCAGTTCTTC
CDR3 protein: CASSRDSSSYNEQFF
V gene: TRBV5-1
clone size: few
J gene: TRBJ2-1
D gene: -

CDR3 DNA: TGTGCCAGCAGCTTAGTGGACAGTGACCCGGAGCAGTTCTTC
CDR3 protein: CASSLVDSDPEQFF
V gene: TRBV7-2
clone size: -
J gene: TRBJ2-1
D gene: -

CDR3 DNA: TGTGCCTGGAGCGGTGACAGGGGCTACGAGCAGTACTTC
CDR3 protein: CAWSGDRGYEQYF
V gene: TRBV30
clone size: -
J gene: TRBJ2-7
D gene: TRBD1

CDR3 DNA: TGTGCCAGCAGCTTAGGGGTTGGAGCACTCACAGATACGCAGTATTTT
CDR3 protein: CASSLGVGALTDTQYF
V gene: TRBV11-3
clone size: -
J gene: TRBJ2-3
D gene: -

CDR3 DNA: TGTGCCACCAGAGCCCGGACAGGGGGCAGCACAGATACGCAGTATTTT
CDR3 protein: CATRARTGGSTDTQYF
V gene: TRBV15
clone size: -
J gene: TRBJ2-3
D gene: TRBD1

CDR3 DNA: TGTGCCGTCCAGACAAGCTCTGGAAACACCATATATTTT
CDR3 protein: CAVQTSSGNTIYF
V gene: TRBV10-3
clone size: few
J gene: TRBJ1-3
D gene: -

CDR3 DNA: TGTGCCAGCAGTAGTGACGGGCGGGGAGCGAACACTGAAGCTTTCTTT
CDR3 protein: CASSSDGRGANTEAFF
V gene: TRBV28
clone size: -
J gene: TRBJ1-1
D gene: -

CDR3 DNA: TGTGCCAGCAGGGAAGGACAGGGGGTCGATGGCTACACCTTC
CDR3 protein: CASREGQGVDGYTF
V gene: TRBV2
clone size: -
J gene: TRBJ1-2
D gene: TRBD1

CDR3 DNA: TGTGCCAGTAGTATAGATATCCAAGAGACCCAGTACTTC
CDR3 protein: CASSIDIQETQYF
V gene: TRBV19
clone size: -
J gene: TRBJ2-5
D gene: -

CDR3 DNA: TGTGCCAGCAGCTTGTTAACAGGGGTCACCGGGGAGCTGTTTTTT
CDR3 protein: CASSLLTGVTGELFF
V gene: TRBV7-9
clone size: -
J gene: TRBJ2-2
D gene: TRBD1

CDR3 DNA: TGTGCCAGCAGCCAGCCGGGACAGGGGGTTGAAAAACTGTTTTTT
CDR3 protein: CASSQPGQGVEKLFF
V gene: TRBV4-2
clone size: -
J gene: TRBJ1-4
D gene: TRBD1

CDR3 DNA: TGTGCCAGTAGTCCGGGACTAGCGGGATCCGAGCAGTACTTC
CDR3 protein: CASSPGLAGSEQYF
V gene: TRBV19
clone size: -
J gene: TRBJ2-7
D gene: TRBD2